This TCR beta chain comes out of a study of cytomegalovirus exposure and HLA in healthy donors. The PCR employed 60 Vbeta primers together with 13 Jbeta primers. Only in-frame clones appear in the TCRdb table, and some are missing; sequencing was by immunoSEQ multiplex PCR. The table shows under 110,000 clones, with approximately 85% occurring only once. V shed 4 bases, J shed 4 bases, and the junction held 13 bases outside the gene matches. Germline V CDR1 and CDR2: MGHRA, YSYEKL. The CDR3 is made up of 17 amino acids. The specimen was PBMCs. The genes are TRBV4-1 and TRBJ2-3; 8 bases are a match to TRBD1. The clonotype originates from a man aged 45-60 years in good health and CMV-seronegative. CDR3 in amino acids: CASSLPGQGDSADTQYF. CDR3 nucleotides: TGCGCCAGCAGCCTCCCCGGACAGGGAGATTCGGCAGATACGCAGTATTTT.